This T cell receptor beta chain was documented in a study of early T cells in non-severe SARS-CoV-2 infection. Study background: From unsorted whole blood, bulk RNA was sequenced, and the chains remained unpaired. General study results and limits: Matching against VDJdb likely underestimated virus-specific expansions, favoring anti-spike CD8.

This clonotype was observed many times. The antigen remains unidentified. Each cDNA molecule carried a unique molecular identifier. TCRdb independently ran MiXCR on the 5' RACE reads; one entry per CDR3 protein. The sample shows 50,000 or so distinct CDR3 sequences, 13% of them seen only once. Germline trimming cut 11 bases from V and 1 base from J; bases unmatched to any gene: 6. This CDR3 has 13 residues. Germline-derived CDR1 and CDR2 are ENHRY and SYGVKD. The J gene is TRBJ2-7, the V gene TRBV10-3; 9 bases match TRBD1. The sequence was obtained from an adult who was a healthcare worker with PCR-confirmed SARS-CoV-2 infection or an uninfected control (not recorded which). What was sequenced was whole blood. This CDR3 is CAGAGQGSYEQYF. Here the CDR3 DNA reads TGTGCCGGGGCAGGACAGGGGTCCTACGAGCAGTACTTC.